The 9 T cell receptor beta chains below were found in one sample sequenced in a study of blood T cell repertoires in COVID-19. TCRdb's copy holds only in-frame clones and misses some; the assay was immunoSEQ multiplex PCR. Altogether around 170,000 clones are present, around nine tenths being singletons, with the ten largest covering 0.53%. Sequencing was carried out using peripheral blood. The receptors originated from a man aged 45-65 years with acute or convalescent COVID-19.

The chain is built from TRBV5-4 and TRBJ1-3; possibly TRBD1 for D (5 bases). Germline V gives CDR1 SGHNT, CDR2 YYREEE (reference sequence). The CDR3 has 18 residues. V lost 0 bases and J 0 bases, leaving 16 bases between the germline ends. The CDR3 here is CASSLVGGARYSGNTIYF. The CDR3 DNA follows: TGTGCCAGCAGCTTGGTTGGAGGGGCCCGGTACTCTGGAAACACCATATATTTT.

This chain uses TRBV6-1 with TRBJ1-2, with D possibly TRBD1 on 6 matching bases. The CDR3 runs to 12 residues. The ends were cut back, 7 bases at V and 4 bases at J, with 10 bases in the middle. CDR1 is MNHNS, CDR2 SASEGT, per germline. CDR3 nucleotides: TGTGCCAGCACCGGGGGGCCCTATGGCTACACCTTC. It encodes CASTGGPYGYTF.

This chain joins TRBV29-1 and TRBJ2-7, with D possibly TRBD1 on 6 matching bases. This CDR3 is built from 11 residues. V gave up 7 bases and J gave up 4 bases, with 11 bases separating them. Germline loops: CDR1 SQVTM, CDR2 ANQGSEA. CDR3 loop: CSARTEYEQYF. The CDR3, as DNA: TGCAGCGCTAGGACAGAGTACGAGCAGTACTTC.

The J gene is TRBJ2-3, the V gene TRBV11-3; no clear D gene. There are 13 residues in the CDR3. V was clipped by 2 bases and J by 6 bases, with 9 bases between them. CDR1 and CDR2 from the germline V gene are SGHNT and YENEEA. The CDR3 protein is CASSLPPEDTQYF. The DNA for the CDR3 is TGTGCCAGCAGCTTACCCCCCGAGGATACGCAGTATTTT. Full variable domain (outside the CDR3, taken from reference TRBV11-3 and TRBJ2-3): EAGVVQSPRYKIIEKKQPVAFWCNPISGHNTLYWYLQNLGQGPELLIRYENEEAVDDSQLPKDRFSAERLKGVDSTLKIQPAELGDSAVYLCASSLPPEDTQYFGPGTRLTVL.

The chain carries TRBV19 and TRBJ2-5; TRBD1 agrees at 11 bases. The CDR3 consists of 14 residues. Germline V gene data show CDR1 as LNHDA and CDR2 as SQIVND (reference sequence). The J segment lost 6 bases and the V segment lost 3 bases, leaving 3 bases of the junction unmatched. The DNA of the CDR3 is TGTGCCAGTAGTATCGGGACAGGGGGAAAGACCCAGTACTTC. This translates into CASSIGTGGKTQYF.

The chain uses TRBV29-1 and TRBJ2-6, with a tentative D call TRBD1 (5 bases). The CDR3 has 16 residues. Trimming took off 4 bases at V and 2 bases at J, with 15 bases between the two ends. Per the germline V gene, CDR1 is SQVTM and CDR2 is ANQGSEA. CDR3 loop: CSVGWMGLAGANVLTF. The DNA of the CDR3 is TGCAGCGTTGGGTGGATGGGGCTAGCTGGGGCCAACGTCCTGACTTTC.

The chain has TRBV15 and TRBJ1-1; D uncertain. In germline, CDR1 is LNHNV, CDR2 YYDKDF (reference sequence). There are 15 residues in the CDR3. V lost 0 bases, J lost 5 bases, and 13 bases lay in between. CDR3 bases: TGTGCCACCAGCAGAGATCTGGAGGGATTGACTGAAGCTTTCTTT. This translates into CATSRDLEGLTEAFF.

The chain couples TRBV9 to TRBJ2-2; D gene ambiguous. CDR3 size: 14 residues. The V gene's germline CDR1 is SGDLS and CDR2 YYNGEE. Deletions cut 3 bases from V and 7 bases from J, with 13 bases between. In DNA form, the CDR3 reads TGTGCCAGCAGCGAGCGCCTAGTCGGCGGGGAGCTGTTTTTT. It translates to CASSERLVGGELFF. The variable domain in full, with the rest retrieved from reference TRBV9 and TRBJ2-2, is DSGVTQTPKHLITATGQRVTLRCSPRSGDLSVYWYQQSLDQGLQFLIQYYNGEERAKGNILERFSAQQFPDLHSELNLSSLELGDSALYFCASSERLVGGELFFGEGSRLTVL.

This clone is a singleton in its sample. The DNA of the CDR3 is TGTGCCAGCAGCCGCCTAGCGGGAGGTTCAGATACGCAGTATTTT. This sequence encodes CASSRLAGGSDTQYF. The chain carries TRBV7-9 and TRBJ2-3, with TRBD2 matching over 11 bases. CDR1 and CDR2 (germline): SEHNR, FQNEAQ (reference sequence). This CDR3 is built from 15 residues. The V gene end was trimmed by 5 bases and the J gene end by 4 bases; junction bases not matched to a gene: 5.